Below are 26 T cell receptor beta chains sequenced from a single sample in a study of shared clonotypes between healthy human individuals. CD45RO negativity and positive selection for CCR7 defined naive CD8 cells, a population that excluded terminally differentiated effector memory CD45RA+ cells. Profiling relied on immunoSEQ multiplex PCR, and the TCRdb table lists in-frame clones only, not all of them. The repertoire has some 1,900,000 clones, about 94% of them found once; the top ten carry approximately 1.2%. Specimen: naive CD8+ T cells sorted from blood. These receptors were obtained from a man aged 18 to 35 in good health.

The J gene is TRBJ2-5, the V gene TRBV15; 13 bases match TRBD2. The CDR3 covers 14 residues. Germline V gene lookup returns CDR1 LNHNV and CDR2 YYDKDF (reference sequence). V shed 6 bases and J 3 bases; nucleotides not matched to a gene: 1. CDR3 in amino acids: CATSGTSGEETQYF. The CDR3 bases are TGTGCCACCAGTGGGACTAGCGGGGAAGAGACCCAGTACTTC.

The gene calls are TRBV28 and TRBJ1-2; 8 positions match TRBD1. This CDR3 contains 16 residues. Trimming cost V 6 bases and J 4 bases; bases outside gene matches: 13. Germline values: CDR1 MDHEN, CDR2 SYDVKM. Here the CDR3 reads CASSPRDRPFFYGYTF. The CDR3 bases are TGTGCCAGCAGCCCCCGGGACAGGCCCTTCTTCTATGGCTACACCTTC.

The chain employs TRBV4-1 and TRBJ2-7, with D hard to call. This CDR3 spans 16 amino acids. Germline-derived CDR1 and CDR2 are MGHRA and YSYEKL. The V gene lost 1 base and the J gene lost 0 bases, with 13 bases spanning the gap. CDR3: CASSQGPSLSSYEQYF. CDR3 bases: TGCGCCAGCAGCCAAGGGCCCAGCTTAAGCTCCTACGAGCAGTACTTC.

The V and J genes are TRBV10-1 and TRBJ2-2; TRBD2 matches at 12 bases. The germline V gene has CDR1 WNHNN and CDR2 SYGVQD (reference sequence). The CDR3 contains 16 residues. With 6 bases clipped from V and 7 bases from J, the junction kept 9 bases outside the gene matches. The CDR3 coding sequence is TGCGCCAGCAGCGATGCTAGCGGGGGGGCTGACGGGGAGCTGTTTTTT. Translated: CASSDASGGADGELFF.

This CDR3 is CSASSGNEQYF. CDR3 nucleotides: TGCAGTGCTAGTAGCGGCAACGAGCAGTACTTC. The chain is built from TRBV20-1 and TRBJ2-7; maybe TRBD2 (6 bases). Between the trimmed V and J ends, which lost 3 bases and 5 bases, there was a span of 8 bases. Germline V CDR1 and CDR2: DFQATT, SNEGSKA (reference sequence). The CDR3 extends over 11 amino acids.

CDR3 DNA: TGTGCCAGCAGCTTAGAGAATGTAGGTTGGGACAATGAGCAGTTCTTC. Its translation: CASSLENVGWDNEQFF. This chain joins TRBV7-6 and TRBJ2-1; D gene ambiguous. V shed 1 base and J shed 5 bases, with 15 bases lying between them. Germline values: CDR1 SGHVS, CDR2 FNYEAQ. CDR3 size: 16 residues.

In this sample, this clone turned up once. This chain uses TRBV6-1 with TRBJ1-2, with D maybe TRBD1 (5 bases). Trimming cost V 0 bases and J 1 base, with 12 bases left between them. Germline V gene data show CDR1 as MNHNS and CDR2 as SASEGT. This CDR3 spans 16 amino acids. The DNA of the CDR3 is TGTGCCAGCAGTGAAGCGGCCAGGGTCGGTAACTATGGCTACACCTTC. Its protein is CASSEAARVGNYGYTF.

The chain joins TRBV27 to TRBJ2-1; 11 nucleotides line up with TRBD2. The germline V gene encodes CDR1 MNHEY and CDR2 SMNVEV (reference sequence). The CDR3 length is 15 residues. J was trimmed by 7 bases and V by 2 bases; bases with no gene match: 4. The CDR3: CASSLELAGVNEQFF. DNA of the CDR3: TGTGCCAGCAGTTTAGAACTAGCGGGAGTAAATGAGCAGTTCTTC.

The V gene is TRBV5-1, the J gene TRBJ1-3; no firm D call. The CDR3 length is 14 residues. V was cut by 0 bases and J by 2 bases, with 6 bases left in between. Germline assignment: CDR1 SGHRS and CDR2 YFSETQ. The CDR3 is CASSLGGAGNTIYF. In DNA form, the CDR3 reads TGCGCCAGCAGCTTGGGGGGAGCTGGAAACACCATATATTTT. Full variable domain (missing parts from reference TRBV5-1 and TRBJ1-3): KAGVTQTPRYLIKTRGQQVTLSCSPISGHRSVSWYQQTPGQGLQFLFEYFSETQRNKGNFPGRFSGRQFSNSRSEMNVSTLELGDSALYLCASSLGGAGNTIYFGEGSWLTVV.

CDR3 coding DNA: TGCGCCAGCAGCCCTAGCACCCGGGACAGGGGGCAAGAGACCCAGTACTTC. Its translation: CASSPSTRDRGQETQYF. The chain is built from TRBV4-1 and TRBJ2-5, with 11 bases identical to TRBD1. The CDR3 totals 17 residues. From germline, CDR1 is MGHRA and CDR2 YSYEKL. Trimming at V came to 4 bases and at J to 2 bases, leaving 9 bases not matched to a gene.

The V call is TRBV21-1, the J call TRBJ2-7; the DNA was not compared with TRBD1, the D call given in the table. TRBV21-1 is a documented pseudogene. The CDR3 extends over 15 amino acids. For the CDR3, the DNA is TGTGCCAGCAGCAAAGACTGGACAGACTCCTACGAGCAGTACTTC. This codes for CASSKDWTDSYEQYF.

This chain uses TRBV30 with TRBJ1-3, with a tentative D call TRBD1 (6 bases). V gave up 3 bases and J gave up 1 base, with 10 bases separating them. The CDR3 extends over 14 amino acids. CDR1 is GTSNPN and CDR2 is SVGIG in the germline V gene (reference sequence). The CDR3 DNA reads as TGTGCCTGGAGGCTACAGGGATCTGGAAACACCATATATTTT. It encodes CAWRLQGSGNTIYF.

Of note for this clone: In the same sample, other DNA sequences code for this CDR3. The chain couples TRBV7-9 to TRBJ2-7; 9 bases match TRBD1. V trimming: 6 bases; J trimming: 4 bases; junction bases outside the gene matches: 10. There are 15 residues in the CDR3. The germline CDR1 and CDR2 sequences are SEHNR and FQNEAQ (reference sequence). The CDR3 nucleotides are TGTGCCAGCAGTTCCGCCGGGACAGGGATTTACGAGCAGTACTTC. It specifies CASSSAGTGIYEQYF.

The chain couples TRBV5-4 to TRBJ2-1; a possible D gene is TRBD1 (5 bases). Trimming removed 2 bases at V and 6 bases at J, with 9 bases between. Germline lookup yields CDR1 SGHNT and CDR2 YYREEE (reference sequence). The CDR3 has 13 residues. CDR3 nucleotides: TGTGCCAGCAGCTTCGACAGTAGCAATGAGCAGTTCTTC. As protein: CASSFDSSNEQFF.

Details on this clone: Other DNA sequences within the sample encode an identical CDR3. V is TRBV9 and J is TRBJ2-7; tentative D call: TRBD1 (5 bases). Trimming removed 0 bases from V and 2 bases from J, with 9 bases in between. Germline CDR1 is SGDLS and CDR2 is YYNGEE. CDR3 length: 14 amino acids. In DNA form, the CDR3 reads TGTGCCAGCAGCGTAGGAACAGGTCCCTACGAGCAGTACTTC. This codes for CASSVGTGPYEQYF.

The J gene is TRBJ2-7, the V gene TRBV9, with D hard to call. From germline, CDR1 is SGDLS and CDR2 YYNGEE. V dropped 3 bases and J dropped 4 bases, with 14 bases sitting between them. This CDR3 spans 14 amino acids. CDR3 nucleotide sequence: TGTGCCAGCAGCGAGGACGGATCCCCTTACGAGCAGTACTTC. As protein: CASSEDGSPYEQYF.

The V call is TRBV27, the J call TRBJ2-3, with 9 bases lining up with TRBD2. CDR1 and CDR2 from the germline V gene are MNHEY and SMNVEV (reference sequence). Germline trimming cut 2 bases from V and 1 base from J; bases unmatched to any gene: 1. CDR3 length equals 15 residues. The CDR3 sequence: CASSLQREGTDTQYF. CDR3 nucleotides: TGTGCCAGCAGTTTACAGCGGGAGGGCACAGATACGCAGTATTTT.

This chain uses TRBV19 with TRBJ2-5; the match to TRBD1 covers 9 bases. The germline V gene has CDR1 LNHDA and CDR2 SQIVND (reference sequence). V shed 9 bases, J shed 1 base, and the junction held 9 bases outside the gene matches. The CDR3 spans 15 residues. CDR3 protein: CASSGTGYPQETQYF. The CDR3 DNA reads as TGTGCCAGCTCCGGGACAGGGTACCCCCAAGAGACCCAGTACTTC. The whole variable domain, filled in from reference TRBV19 and TRBJ2-5, reads DGGITQSPKYLFRKEGQNVTLSCEQNLNHDAMYWYRQDPGQGLRLIYYSQIVNDFQKGDIAEGYSVSREKKESFPLTVTSAQKNPTAFYLCASSGTGYPQETQYFGPGTRLLVL.

The chain uses TRBV29-1 and TRBJ1-2, with TRBD1 identical over 8 bases. This CDR3 contains 13 residues. Germline V gives CDR1 SQVTM, CDR2 ANQGSEA. V was clipped by 5 bases and J by 4 bases; unmatched bases: 6. The CDR3 protein is CSVSDRDGYGYTF. CDR3 sequence (DNA): TGCAGCGTTTCGGACAGGGACGGCTATGGCTACACCTTC.

A single count supports this clone. This chain connects TRBV28 to TRBJ1-4, with 7 positions matching TRBD1. With V trimmed by 2 bases and J by 6 bases, 3 bases remained unmatched. Per germline, CDR1 MDHEN and CDR2 SYDVKM. The CDR3 runs to 14 residues. The CDR3 coding sequence is TGTGCCAGCAGTTTAACAGGGGTCGATGAAAAACTGTTTTTT. It encodes CASSLTGVDEKLFF.

This rearrangement joins TRBV5-4 to TRBJ2-7; 12 nucleotides align to TRBD2. Trimming removed 10 bases from V and 3 bases from J; junction bases left unmatched: 5. The CDR3 runs to 13 residues. Germline lookup yields CDR1 SGHNT and CDR2 YYREEE (reference sequence). The CDR3 DNA is TGTGCCGGCCTGACTAGCGGGAGCTACGAGCAGTACTTC. Its translation is CAGLTSGSYEQYF.

In DNA form, the CDR3 reads TGTGCCAGCAGTTTATCCGGACAGGGGGTCGAGCAGTACTTC. Its protein is CASSLSGQGVEQYF. The rearrangement uses TRBV27 and TRBJ2-7; 10 bases line up with TRBD1. CDR3 length: 14 residues. Germline assignment: CDR1 MNHEY and CDR2 SMNVEV (reference sequence). The V segment lost 0 bases and the J segment 6 bases; nucleotides outside the gene matches: 2.

J is TRBJ2-7 and V is TRBV15; 9 positions agree with TRBD1. The germline V gene encodes CDR1 LNHNV and CDR2 YYDKDF (reference sequence). The CDR3 is made up of 14 amino acids. J lost 4 bases, V lost 5 bases, and 6 bases had no gene match. DNA of the CDR3: TGTGCCACCAGCGGAACAGGGGGCTCTTACGAGCAGTACTTC. Translated, it gives CATSGTGGSYEQYF.

The chain links TRBV2 to TRBJ2-1; 8 bases align to TRBD2. CDR1 and CDR2 from the germline V gene are SNHLY and FYNNEI. The CDR3 covers 15 residues. V shed 3 bases and J 3 bases; nucleotides not matched to a gene: 4. The CDR3 DNA reads TGTGCCAGCAGTGAGACTAGCGCATACTACAATGAGCAGTTCTTC. Amino acids: CASSETSAYYNEQFF.

With regard to this clone: Other DNA sequences in the sample encode the same CDR3. The V gene is TRBV19, the J gene TRBJ2-7, with 7 positions matching TRBD1. The V gene's germline CDR1 is LNHDA and CDR2 SQIVND (reference sequence). Trimming took 2 bases from V and 2 from J; bases not matched to a gene: 3. This CDR3 region has 14 residues. The chain's CDR3 is CASSILGTAYEQYF. Here the CDR3 DNA reads TGTGCCAGTAGTATATTGGGGACAGCCTACGAGCAGTACTTC.

The chain links TRBV13 to TRBJ2-1; TRBD1 matches at 10 bases. The CDR3 is made up of 16 amino acids. The ends lost 4 bases at V and 6 bases at J; junction bases unmatched: 9. CDR1 is PRHDT and CDR2 is FYEKMQ in the germline V gene (reference sequence). The CDR3 sequence: CASSSGTGARRNEQFF. CDR3 coding DNA: TGTGCCAGCAGCTCCGGGACAGGGGCCCGCCGCAATGAGCAGTTCTTC.